The clone carrying this T cell receptor (beta chain) was picked up one time. The germline CDR1 and CDR2 sequences are SGHNT and YYREEE (reference sequence). The CDR3 spans 13 residues. V was clipped by 5 bases and J by 0 bases, with 9 bases between them. TCRs were sequenced from a few patients responding to pembrolizumab. These data originate in a study of PD-1 blockade in mismatch repair-deficient tumors. Using immunoSEQ multiplex PCR, the repertoire was profiled, and TCRdb retains in-frame clones only, with some absent. The table shows about 79,000 clones, with about 82% occurring only once. This rearrangement joins TRBV5-4 to TRBJ2-7, with a possible D match to TRBD1 (7 bases). This sample comprised peripheral blood, obtained 44 weeks after starting pembrolizumab. This clonotype was obtained from an adult with mismatch repair-deficient cancer. The CDR3 loop is CASRRDSSYEQYF. For the CDR3, the DNA is TGTGCCAGCAGGCGGGACAGCTCCTACGAGCAGTACTTC.